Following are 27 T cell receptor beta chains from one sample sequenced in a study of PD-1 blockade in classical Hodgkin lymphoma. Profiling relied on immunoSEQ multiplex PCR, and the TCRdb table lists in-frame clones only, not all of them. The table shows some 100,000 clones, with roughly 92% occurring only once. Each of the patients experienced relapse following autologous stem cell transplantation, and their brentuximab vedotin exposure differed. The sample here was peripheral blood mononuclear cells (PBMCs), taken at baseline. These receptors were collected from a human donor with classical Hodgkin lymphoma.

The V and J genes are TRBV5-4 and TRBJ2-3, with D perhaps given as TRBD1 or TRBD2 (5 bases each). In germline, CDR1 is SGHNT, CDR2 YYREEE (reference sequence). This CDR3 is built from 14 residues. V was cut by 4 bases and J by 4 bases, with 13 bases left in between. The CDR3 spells CASSQGTRADTQYF. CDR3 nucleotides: TGTGCCAGCAGCCAAGGGACGCGTGCAGATACGCAGTATTTT.

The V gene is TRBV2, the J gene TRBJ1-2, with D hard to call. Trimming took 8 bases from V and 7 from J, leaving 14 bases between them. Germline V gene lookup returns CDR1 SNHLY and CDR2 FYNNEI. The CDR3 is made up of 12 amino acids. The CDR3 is CASHGGMGGYTF. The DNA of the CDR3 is TGTGCCAGCCACGGAGGGATGGGTGGCTACACCTTC. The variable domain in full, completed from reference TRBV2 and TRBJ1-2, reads EPEVTQTPSHQVTQMGQEVILRCVPISNHLYFYWYRQILGQKVEFLVSFYNNEISEKSEIFDDQFSVERPDGSNFTLKIRSTKLEDSAMYFCASHGGMGGYTFGSGTRLTVV.

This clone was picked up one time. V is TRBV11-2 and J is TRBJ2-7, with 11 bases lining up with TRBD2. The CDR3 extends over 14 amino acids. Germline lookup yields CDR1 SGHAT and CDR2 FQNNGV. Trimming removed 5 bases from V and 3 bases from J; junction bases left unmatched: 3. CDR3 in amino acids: CASSLGTSGYEQYF. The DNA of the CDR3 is TGTGCCAGCAGCCTAGGGACTAGCGGCTACGAGCAGTACTTC.

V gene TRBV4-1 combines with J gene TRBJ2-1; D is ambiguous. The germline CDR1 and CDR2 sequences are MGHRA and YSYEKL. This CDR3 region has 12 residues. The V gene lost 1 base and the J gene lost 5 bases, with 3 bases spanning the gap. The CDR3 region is CASSQGDNEQFF. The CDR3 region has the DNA TGCGCCAGCAGCCAAGGGGACAATGAGCAGTTCTTC.

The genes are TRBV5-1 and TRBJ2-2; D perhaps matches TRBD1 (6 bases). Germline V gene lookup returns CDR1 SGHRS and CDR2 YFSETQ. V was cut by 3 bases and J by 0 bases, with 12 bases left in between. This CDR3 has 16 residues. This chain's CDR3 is CASSWTAEANTGELFF. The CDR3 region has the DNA TGCGCCAGCAGCTGGACAGCGGAGGCGAACACCGGGGAGCTGTTTTTT.

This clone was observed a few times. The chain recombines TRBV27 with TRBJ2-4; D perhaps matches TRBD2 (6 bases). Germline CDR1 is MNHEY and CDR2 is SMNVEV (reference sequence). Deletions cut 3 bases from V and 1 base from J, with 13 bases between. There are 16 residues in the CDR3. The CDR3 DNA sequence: TGTGCCAGCAGTTTCGGGGGATCTAGGGCCAAAAACATTCAGTACTTC. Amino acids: CASSFGGSRAKNIQYF.

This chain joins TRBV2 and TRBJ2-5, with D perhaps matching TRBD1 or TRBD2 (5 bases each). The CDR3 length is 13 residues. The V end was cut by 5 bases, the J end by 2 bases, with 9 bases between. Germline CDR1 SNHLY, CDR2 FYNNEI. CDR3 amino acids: CASSWDGQETQYF. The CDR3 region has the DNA TGTGCCAGCAGTTGGGACGGTCAAGAGACCCAGTACTTC.

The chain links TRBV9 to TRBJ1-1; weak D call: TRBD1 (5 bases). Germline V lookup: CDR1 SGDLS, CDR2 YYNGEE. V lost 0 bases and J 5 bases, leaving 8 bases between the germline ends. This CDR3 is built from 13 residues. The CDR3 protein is CASSVEGMTEAFF. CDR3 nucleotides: TGTGCCAGCAGCGTAGAGGGGATGACTGAAGCTTTCTTT.

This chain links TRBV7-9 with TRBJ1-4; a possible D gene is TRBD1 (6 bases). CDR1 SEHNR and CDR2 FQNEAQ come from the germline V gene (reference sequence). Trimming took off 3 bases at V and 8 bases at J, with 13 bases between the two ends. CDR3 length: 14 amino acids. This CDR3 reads CASSFRGGREKLFF. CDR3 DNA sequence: TGTGCCAGCAGCTTCAGGGGAGGGCGGGAAAAACTGTTTTTT.

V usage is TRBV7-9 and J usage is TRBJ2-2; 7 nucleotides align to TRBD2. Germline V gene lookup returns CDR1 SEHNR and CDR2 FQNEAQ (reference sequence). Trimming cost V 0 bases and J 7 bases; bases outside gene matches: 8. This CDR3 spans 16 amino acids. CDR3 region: CASSLAGGAHGGELFF. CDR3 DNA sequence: TGTGCCAGCAGCTTAGCGGGAGGGGCCCATGGCGGGGAGCTGTTTTTT.

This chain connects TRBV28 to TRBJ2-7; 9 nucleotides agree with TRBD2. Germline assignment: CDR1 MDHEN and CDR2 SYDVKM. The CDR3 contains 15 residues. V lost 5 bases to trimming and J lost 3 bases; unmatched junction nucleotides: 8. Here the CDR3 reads CASSDPREGLYEQYF. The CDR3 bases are TGTGCCAGCAGTGACCCGCGGGAGGGCCTCTACGAGCAGTACTTC.

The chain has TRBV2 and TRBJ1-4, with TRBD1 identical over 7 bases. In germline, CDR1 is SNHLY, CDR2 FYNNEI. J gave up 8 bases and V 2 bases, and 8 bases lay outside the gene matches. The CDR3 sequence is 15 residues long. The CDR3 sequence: CASSETGAGTEKLFF. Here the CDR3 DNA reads TGTGCCAGCAGTGAAACAGGGGCCGGGACCGAAAAACTGTTTTTT.

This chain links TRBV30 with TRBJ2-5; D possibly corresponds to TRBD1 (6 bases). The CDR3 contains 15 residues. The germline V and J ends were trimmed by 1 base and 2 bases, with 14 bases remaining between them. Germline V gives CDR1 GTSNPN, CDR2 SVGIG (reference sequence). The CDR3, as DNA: TGTGCCTGGAGTGCAACCAGGGGACCGCAAGAGACCCAGTACTTC. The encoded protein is CAWSATRGPQETQYF.

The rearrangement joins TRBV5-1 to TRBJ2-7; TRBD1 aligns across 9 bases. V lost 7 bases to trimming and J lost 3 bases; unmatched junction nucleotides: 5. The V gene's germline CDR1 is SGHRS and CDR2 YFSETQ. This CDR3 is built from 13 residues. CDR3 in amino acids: CASGRDRVYEQYF. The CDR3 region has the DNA TGCGCCAGCGGCCGGGACAGGGTCTACGAGCAGTACTTC. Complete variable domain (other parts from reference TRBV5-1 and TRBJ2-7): KAGVTQTPRYLIKTRGQQVTLSCSPISGHRSVSWYQQTPGQGLQFLFEYFSETQRNKGNFPGRFSGRQFSNSRSEMNVSTLELGDSALYLCASGRDRVYEQYFGPGTRLTVT.

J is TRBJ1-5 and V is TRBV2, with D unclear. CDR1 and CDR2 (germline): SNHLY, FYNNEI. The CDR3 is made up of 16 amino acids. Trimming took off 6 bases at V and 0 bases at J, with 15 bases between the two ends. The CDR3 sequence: CASRDEESHSNQPQHF. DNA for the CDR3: TGTGCCAGCAGGGATGAGGAGTCCCATAGCAATCAGCCCCAGCATTTT. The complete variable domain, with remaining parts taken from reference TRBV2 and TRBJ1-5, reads EPEVTQTPSHQVTQMGQEVILRCVPISNHLYFYWYRQILGQKVEFLVSFYNNEISEKSEIFDDQFSVERPDGSNFTLKIRSTKLEDSAMYFCASRDEESHSNQPQHFGDGTRLSIL.

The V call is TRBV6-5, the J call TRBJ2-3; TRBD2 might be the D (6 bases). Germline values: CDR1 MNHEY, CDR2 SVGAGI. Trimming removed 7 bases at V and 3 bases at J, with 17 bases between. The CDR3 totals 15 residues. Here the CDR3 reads CASTRTGVKTDTQYF. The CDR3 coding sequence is TGTGCCAGCACCAGAACGGGAGTCAAGACAGATACGCAGTATTTT.

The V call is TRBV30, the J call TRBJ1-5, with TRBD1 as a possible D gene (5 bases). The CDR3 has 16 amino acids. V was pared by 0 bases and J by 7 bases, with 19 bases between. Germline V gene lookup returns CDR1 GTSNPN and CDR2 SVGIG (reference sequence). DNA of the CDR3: TGTGCCTGGAGTGTCCCTGGGGCAGTTAAAGCCCAGCCCCAGCATTTT. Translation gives CAWSVPGAVKAQPQHF.

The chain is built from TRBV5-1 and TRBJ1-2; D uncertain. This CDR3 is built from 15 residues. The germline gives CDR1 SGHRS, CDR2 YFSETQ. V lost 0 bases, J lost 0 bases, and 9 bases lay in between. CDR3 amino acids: CASSLGWGANYGYTF. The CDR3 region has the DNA TGCGCCAGCAGCTTGGGCTGGGGAGCTAACTATGGCTACACCTTC.

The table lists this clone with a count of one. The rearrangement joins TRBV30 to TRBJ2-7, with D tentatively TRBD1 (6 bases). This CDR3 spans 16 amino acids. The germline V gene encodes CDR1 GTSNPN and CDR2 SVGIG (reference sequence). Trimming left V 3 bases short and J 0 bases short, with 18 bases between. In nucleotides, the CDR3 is TGTGCCTGGAGGGGAAGGTCCCCCAGGGGCTCCTACGAGCAGTACTTC. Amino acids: CAWRGRSPRGSYEQYF.

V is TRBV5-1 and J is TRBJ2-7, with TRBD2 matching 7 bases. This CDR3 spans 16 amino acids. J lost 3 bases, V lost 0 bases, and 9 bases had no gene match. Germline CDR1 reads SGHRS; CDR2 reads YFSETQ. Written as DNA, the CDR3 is TGCGCCAGCAGCTTGGGGGAGGGCACGGCCCGCTACGAGCAGTACTTC. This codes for CASSLGEGTARYEQYF.

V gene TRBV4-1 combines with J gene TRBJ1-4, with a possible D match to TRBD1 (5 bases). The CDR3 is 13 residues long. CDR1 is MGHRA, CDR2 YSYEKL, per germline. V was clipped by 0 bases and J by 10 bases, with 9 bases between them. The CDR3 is CASSQDQQGKLFF. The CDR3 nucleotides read TGCGCCAGCAGCCAAGATCAGCAGGGAAAACTGTTTTTT.

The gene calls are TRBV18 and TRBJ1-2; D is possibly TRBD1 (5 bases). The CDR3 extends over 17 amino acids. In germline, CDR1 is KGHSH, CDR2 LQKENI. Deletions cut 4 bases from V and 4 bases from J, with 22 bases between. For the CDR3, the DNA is TGTGCCAGCTCACACGATATAGGGACTTCGGCTAGCTATGGCTACACCTTC. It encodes CASSHDIGTSASYGYTF.

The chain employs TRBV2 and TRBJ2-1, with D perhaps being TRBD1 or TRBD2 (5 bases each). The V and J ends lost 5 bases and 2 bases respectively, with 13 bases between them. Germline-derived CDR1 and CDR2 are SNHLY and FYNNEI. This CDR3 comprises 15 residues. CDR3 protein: CASSLGSGPYNEQFF. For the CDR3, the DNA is TGTGCCAGCAGTCTGGGTTCGGGACCCTACAATGAGCAGTTCTTC.

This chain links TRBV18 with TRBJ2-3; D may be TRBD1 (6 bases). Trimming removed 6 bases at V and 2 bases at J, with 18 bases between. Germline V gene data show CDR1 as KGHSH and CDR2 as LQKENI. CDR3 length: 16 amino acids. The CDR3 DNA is TGTGCCAGCTCCCGCTCCCTTGGGGGCGACACAGATACGCAGTATTTT. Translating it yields CASSRSLGGDTDTQYF. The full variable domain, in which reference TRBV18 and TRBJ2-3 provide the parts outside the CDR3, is NAGVMQNPRHLVRRRGQEARLRCSPMKGHSHVYWYRQLPEEGLKFMVYLQKENIIDESGMPKERFSAEFPKEGPSILRIQQVVRGDSAAYFCASSRSLGGDTDTQYFGPGTRLTVL.

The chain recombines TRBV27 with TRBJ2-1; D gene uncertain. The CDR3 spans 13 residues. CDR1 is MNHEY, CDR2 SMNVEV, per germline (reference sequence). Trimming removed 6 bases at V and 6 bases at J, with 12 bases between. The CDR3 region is CASSSLGSNEQFF. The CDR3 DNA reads TGTGCCAGCAGCTCCCTGGGGTCCAATGAGCAGTTCTTC.

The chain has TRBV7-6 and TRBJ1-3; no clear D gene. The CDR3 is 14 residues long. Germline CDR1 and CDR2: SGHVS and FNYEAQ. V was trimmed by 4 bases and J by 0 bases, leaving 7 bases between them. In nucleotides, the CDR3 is TGTGCCAGCAGCTCACAGAGCTCTGGAAACACCATATATTTT. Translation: CASSSQSSGNTIYF.

This CDR3 reads CASSGKQVGGYTF. CDR3 coding DNA: TGTGCCAGCAGCGGGAAACAGGTGGGGGGCTACACCTTC. The chain couples TRBV11-2 to TRBJ1-2; tentative D call: TRBD1 (5 bases). Trimming took 5 bases from V and 8 from J, leaving 15 bases between them. Looked up from germline, CDR1 is SGHAT and CDR2 is FQNNGV. The CDR3 covers 13 residues.